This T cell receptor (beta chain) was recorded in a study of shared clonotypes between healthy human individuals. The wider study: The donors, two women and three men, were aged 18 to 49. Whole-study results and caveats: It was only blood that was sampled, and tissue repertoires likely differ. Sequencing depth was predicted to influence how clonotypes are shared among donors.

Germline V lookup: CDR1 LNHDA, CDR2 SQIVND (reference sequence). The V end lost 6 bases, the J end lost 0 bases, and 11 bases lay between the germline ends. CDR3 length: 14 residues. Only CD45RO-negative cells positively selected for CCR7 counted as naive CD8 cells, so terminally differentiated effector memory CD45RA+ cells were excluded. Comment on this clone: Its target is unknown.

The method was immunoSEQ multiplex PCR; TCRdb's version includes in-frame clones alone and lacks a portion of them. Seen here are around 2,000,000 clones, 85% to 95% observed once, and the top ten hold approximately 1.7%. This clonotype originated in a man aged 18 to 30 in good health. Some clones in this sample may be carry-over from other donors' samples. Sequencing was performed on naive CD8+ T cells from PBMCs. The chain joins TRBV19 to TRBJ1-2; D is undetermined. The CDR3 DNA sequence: TGTGCCAGTAGGGACGGGAGAGCTAACTATGGCTACACCTTC. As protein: CASRDGRANYGYTF. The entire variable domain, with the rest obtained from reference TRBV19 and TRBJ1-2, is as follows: DGGITQSPKYLFRKEGQNVTLSCEQNLNHDAMYWYRQDPGQGLRLIYYSQIVNDFQKGDIAEGYSVSREKKESFPLTVTSAQKNPTAFYLCASRDGRANYGYTFGSGTRLTVV.